This TCR beta chain was observed in a study of blood T cell repertoires in COVID-19. Trimming took 6 bases from V and 4 from J, leaving 14 bases between them. The CDR3 contains 14 residues. CDR1 and CDR2 (germline): ENHRY, SYGVKD. Only one count was recorded for this clone. Profiling relied on immunoSEQ multiplex PCR, and the TCRdb table lists in-frame clones only, not all of them. The top ten hold more than 0.8% of the sample, which has some 29,000 clones, about 92% seen once. Sequencing was carried out using peripheral blood. The origin of this receptor is a man aged 70-80 years with active or convalescent COVID-19. The rearrangement links TRBV10-3 to TRBJ2-3, with D perhaps matching TRBD1 (6 bases). CDR3: CAISTGSGADTQYF. The DNA of the CDR3 is TGTGCCATCAGCACAGGGTCAGGGGCAGATACGCAGTATTTT.